This is a list of T cell receptor beta chains from one sample in a study of tumour-infiltrating T cells in Burkitt lymphoma. Sequencing was performed with immunoSEQ multiplex PCR; in TCRdb, only in-frame clones are kept and a portion is missing. Of roughly 7,400 clones listed, about a sixth were seen once; the top ten hold around 3.3%. Sequenced input: tumor tissue. These receptors all stem from a human donor with diffuse large B-cell lymphoma. CDR3s include the opening cysteine and the closing phenylalanine or tryptophan. The order of the fields is D gene, V gene, CDR3 length, J gene, clone size, CDR3 DNA, CDR3 protein. The D gene is left open where the match is weak. Only some rows state a clone size, as once, few, many or a class for expanded clones.

>NA|TRBV6-5|14|TRBJ2-3|NA
TGTGCCAGCAGTTACTCGTTGGGCACAGATACGCAGTATTTT
CASSYSLGTDTQYF
>NA|TRBV5-1|14|TRBJ2-2|few
TGCGCCAGCAGCTTCCAGGGTGGGACCGGGGAGCTGTTTTTT
CASSFQGGTGELFF
>TRBD2|TRBV19|16|TRBJ2-7|NA
TGTGCCAGTAGTCCCCGGACTAGCGGGAGTATCAACGAGCAGTACTTC
CASSPRTSGSINEQYF
>NA|TRBV5-6|14|TRBJ1-2|NA
TGTGCCAGCAGCTTGTGGCAGTCAGTGGATGGCTACACCTTC
CASSLWQSVDGYTF
>NA|TRBV2|13|TRBJ1-2|few
TGTGCCAGCAAGGATGGAGCGACCTATGGCTACACCTTC
CASKDGATYGYTF
>NA|TRBV27|17|TRBJ1-1|NA
TGTGCCAGCAGTTCGTTTGGGGGGGGTTGGTTTAACACTGAAGCTTTCTTT
CASSSFGGGWFNTEAFF
>TRBD2|TRBV9|15|TRBJ2-1|NA
TGTGCCAGCAGCGTAGCTAGCGGGAGAGTCTATGAGCAGTTCTTC
CASSVASGRVYEQFF
>TRBD2|TRBV5-1|18|TRBJ2-1|NA
TGCGCCAGCAGCCTGGGAGTAGCGGGAGGGGCCGACTACAATGAGCAGTTCTTC
CASSLGVAGGADYNEQFF
>NA|TRBV28|13|TRBJ2-7|NA
TGTGCCAGCAGTTTGCACTTCTCCTACGAGCAGTACTTC
CASSLHFSYEQYF
>NA|TRBV5-1|12|TRBJ2-5|few
TGCGCCAGCAGCTCACCCCAAGAGACCCAGTACTTC
CASSSPQETQYF
>NA|TRBV25-1|16|TRBJ2-7|NA
TGTGCCAGCAGTGAAGCAGGGTACGGTTCTATCTACGAGCAGTACTTC
CASSEAGYGSIYEQYF
>TRBD1|TRBV19|14|TRBJ1-5|NA
TGTGCCAGTAGTCTCGGACAGGGTAGTCAGCCCCAGCATTTT
CASSLGQGSQPQHF
>TRBD2|TRBV7-9|14|TRBJ2-5|NA
TGTGCCAGCAGCTTGGCGGGAGAAGGAGAGACCCAGTACTTC
CASSLAGEGETQYF
>TRBD1|TRBV2|14|TRBJ1-1|few
TGTGCCAGCAGTGCTGACAGGGGGGGGACTGAAGCTTTCTTT
CASSADRGGTEAFF
>NA|TRBV5-8|13|TRBJ2-2|NA
TGTGCCAGCAGCTTAGACAACACCGGGGAGCTGTTTTTT
CASSLDNTGELFF
>NA|TRBV21-1|18|TRBJ2-7|NA
NA
CASSKARVGTGIIYEQYF
>NA|TRBV6-5|15|TRBJ2-3|NA
TGTGCCAGCAGTTACAATAAGGGAGGCACAGATACGCAGTATTTT
CASSYNKGGTDTQYF
>NA|TRBV28|13|TRBJ1-2|few
TGTGCCAGCAATTCCGGGGGAGTGGGGGGCTACACCTTC
CASNSGGVGGYTF
>NA|TRBV19|15|TRBJ2-3|NA
TGTGCCGCCAGTAACCCGGGAGTCGTCACAGATACGCAGTATTTT
CAASNPGVVTDTQYF
>NA|TRBV4-2|14|TRBJ1-2|NA
TGTGCCAGCAGCCCTCAGAGGGTAGACTATGGCTACACCTTC
CASSPQRVDYGYTF
>TRBD2|TRBV28|14|TRBJ2-7|few
TGTGCCAGCACAAAAGCGGGAGGGTCCTACGAGCAGTACTTC
CASTKAGGSYEQYF
>NA|TRBV9|16|TRBJ2-5|few
TGTGCCAGCAGCGTTGAAGGCGGGACAGCTTGGGAGACCCAGTACTTC
CASSVEGGTAWETQYF
>NA|TRBV29-1|11|TRBJ1-1|NA
TGCAGCGTTGAAGCCCCAATCGGTGCTTTCTTT
CSVEAPIGAFF
>NA|TRBV7-9|13|TRBJ1-4|few
TGTGCCAGCACACTGAGGGGGGATGAAAAACTGTTTTTT
CASTLRGDEKLFF
>NA|TRBV5-4|15|TRBJ2-1|once
TGTGCCAGCAGCTTAAGAGGGGCGGGATACAATGAGCAGTTCTTC
CASSLRGAGYNEQFF